This T cell receptor (beta chain) appears in the sequencing data of a study of control samples from healthy donors and cancer patients (dated by TCRdb to 2020 to 2022). According to the germline V gene, CDR1 reads MNHEY and CDR2 reads SVGAGI. The CDR3 has 13 amino acids, counting the end cysteine and phenylalanine. Just the 39-base CDR3 DNA is kept, in frame starting at base 1. Between the V and J ends, shortened by 6 bases and 1 base respectively, the junction contains 9 bases. Library preparation employed the immunoSEQ multiplex PCR assay. TCRdb mirrors the immuneACCESS table, restricted to in-frame sequences. Some clones are absent from its copies; in checked studies, under half trace to an unresolved V gene, and the reason for the others is unknown. The sample includes 95,000 to 150,000 clones, with roughly nine tenths observed a single time. The top ten clones comprise 7.8% of the sample. With regard to this clone: What this receptor recognizes is not known. Per-base qualities were not stored, and no clone one base away is much larger.

This clonotype was obtained from a woman aged 18 to 35 in good health. Sequencing used blood. This receptor chain uses TRBV6-5 and TRBJ1-1; the D gene remains uncertain. At the DNA level, the sequence is TGTGCCAGCAGAGGCCAGCCGAACACTGAAGCTTTCTTT. The translation is CASRGQPNTEAFF.